This record covers a single T cell receptor (beta chain). Its antigen remains unidentified. This sample was included in a study of T cells in narcolepsy. Whole-study results and caveats: Same-patient CSF and blood CD4+ T cell clonotypes included HCRT-specific and TRIB2-specific autoreactive ones. In some patient and control memory CD4+ samples, autoreactive clones were absent.

The germline gives CDR1 MNHNS, CDR2 SASEGT. CDR3 length: 13 amino acids. The V and J ends lost 6 bases and 1 base respectively, with 8 bases between them. Profiling relied on immunoSEQ multiplex PCR, and the TCRdb table lists in-frame clones only, not all of them. This table holds more than 25,000 clones, roughly 78% found once. The rearrangement joins TRBV6-1 to TRBJ2-3; D not certain. The origin of this receptor is a human donor in good health. The sample taken for sequencing was memory (CD45RA-) CD4+ T cells from blood. CDR3 DNA sequence: TGTGCCAGCAGCCGGGCCCGCACAGATACGCAGTATTTT. It codes for CASSRARTDTQYF.